These T cell receptor beta chains were read from a single sample in a study of blood T cell repertoires in COVID-19. The data were produced by immunoSEQ multiplex PCR, yet TCRdb's version contains in-frame clones alone and is incomplete. This table has 150,000 to 200,000 clones, roughly nine tenths appearing once. The sequenced sample was peripheral blood. These receptors all stem from a man in his 70s with active or convalescent COVID-19. The CDR3 runs from the conserved cysteine through the conserved F or W. The D gene is left open where the match is weak. Clone sizes are given selectively: once, few, many, or a class where the clone is expanded.

cdr3_aa cdr3_nt clone_size v_call d_call cdr3_length j_call
CASSLARVETQYF TGTGCCAGCAGCTTAGCCAGGGTTGAGACCCAGTACTTC - TRBV7-2 - 13 TRBJ2-5
CASSLTGPGRANSPLHF TGTGCCAGCAGTTTAACAGGACCGGGCAGAGCCAATTCACCCCTCCACTTT - TRBV27 - 17 TRBJ1-6
CASSPRDRGWTDTQYF TGTGCCAGCAGCCCAAGGGACAGGGGATGGACAGATACGCAGTATTTT - TRBV5-4 TRBD1 16 TRBJ2-3
CASSPIAGASSYEQYF TGTGCCAGCAGCCCCATAGCGGGAGCCAGCTCCTACGAGCAGTACTTC - TRBV7-6 TRBD2 16 TRBJ2-7
CASSESSSYEQYF TGTGCCAGCAGTGAATCCAGCTCCTACGAGCAGTACTTC - TRBV25-1 - 13 TRBJ2-7
CASSQGREGGYTF TGTGCCAGCAGCCAAGGCAGGGAGGGGGGCTACACCTTC - TRBV3-1/TRBV3-2 - 13 TRBJ1-2
CASSPARREATNEKLFF TGTGCCAGCTCACCGGCACGGAGAGAGGCAACTAATGAAAAACTGTTTTTT - TRBV18 - 17 TRBJ1-4
CASSDRLGGDIQYF TGTGCCAGCAGTGATAGATTAGGGGGAGACATTCAGTACTTC - TRBV2 - 14 TRBJ2-4
CASSDSTGSGANVLTF TGTGCCAGCAGTGACTCGACGGGCTCTGGGGCCAACGTCCTGACTTTC - TRBV6-4 - 16 TRBJ2-6
CASSLDIDKTDTQYF TGTGCCAGCAGCCTAGATATCGACAAGACAGATACGCAGTATTTT once TRBV7-9 - 15 TRBJ2-3
CASSLAARGYTF TGTGCCAGCAGTTTAGCTGCCCGGGGCTACACCTTC - TRBV28 - 12 TRBJ1-2
CASSAQGWGHPNSPLHF TGTGCCAGCAGCGCTCAGGGATGGGGGCATCCTAATTCACCCCTCCACTTT - TRBV7-2 - 17 TRBJ1-6
CASSTPLLGGTGVNTGELFF TGTGCCAGCAGCACACCTCTCCTCGGGGGGACAGGGGTGAACACCGGGGAGCTGTTTTTT - TRBV9 TRBD1 20 TRBJ2-2
CATSGGYPDTQYF TGTGCCACCTCTGGAGGCTACCCAGATACGCAGTATTTT - TRBV15 - 13 TRBJ2-3
CAWRRAGLPYEQYF TGTGCCTGGAGGAGGGCGGGGCTCCCTTACGAGCAGTACTTC few TRBV30 - 14 TRBJ2-7
CATSTGVEKLFF TGTGCCACCAGCACGGGGGTGGAAAAACTGTTTTTT - TRBV15 - 12 TRBJ1-4
CATSRGKDRGDSPLHF TGTGCCACCAGCAGAGGAAAGGACAGGGGTGATTCACCCCTCCACTTT - TRBV15 TRBD1 16 TRBJ1-6
CAWSVGGTAAFF TGTGCCTGGAGTGTAGGGGGAACGGCGGCTTTCTTT many TRBV30 - 12 TRBJ1-1
CASSYDNHSGNTIYF TGTGCCAGCAGTTACGACAACCACTCTGGAAACACCATATATTTT - TRBV6-2/TRBV6-3 - 15 TRBJ1-3
CASSLGDRVGGSSPLHF TGTGCCAGCAGTTTAGGGGATCGGGTAGGGGGCAGTTCACCCCTCCACTTT - TRBV28 TRBD1 17 TRBJ1-6
CASSFPLAGGINEQFF TGTGCCAGCAGCTTTCCTTTAGCGGGAGGGATCAATGAGCAGTTCTTC - TRBV7-9 TRBD2 16 TRBJ2-1
CASSLEGAKNIQYF TGTGCCAGCAGCTTGGAAGGGGCTAAAAACATTCAGTACTTC - TRBV7-9 - 14 TRBJ2-4
CASSVTGSSYEQYF TGTGCCAGCAGCGTAACAGGGAGCTCCTACGAGCAGTACTTC once TRBV6-5 - 14 TRBJ2-7
CASSPTGVGYEQYF TGTGCCAGTAGTCCCACAGGGGTGGGTTACGAGCAGTACTTC - TRBV19 TRBD1 14 TRBJ2-7
CASRVGQNNEKLFF TGTGCCAGCAGAGTGGGACAGAATAATGAAAAACTGTTTTTT - TRBV6-5 TRBD1 14 TRBJ1-4
CASSPGQVNYEQYF TGTGCCAGCAGTCCGGGACAGGTGAACTACGAGCAGTACTTC - TRBV27 TRBD1 14 TRBJ2-7
CASSQKGQGGTDTQYF TGCGCCAGCAGTCAAAAGGGACAGGGTGGGACAGATACGCAGTATTTT - TRBV23-1 TRBD1 16 TRBJ2-3
CSASPGGPKEKLFF TGCAGTGCTAGTCCGGGGGGGCCAAAGGAAAAACTGTTTTTT - TRBV20-1 - 14 TRBJ1-4
CASSSGQMNTEAFF TGTGCCAGCAGTTCGGGACAGATGAACACTGAAGCTTTCTTT once TRBV6-2/TRBV6-3 TRBD1 14 TRBJ1-1
CASSVQANYGYTF TGTGCCAGCAGCGTTCAGGCTAACTATGGCTACACCTTC - TRBV9 - 13 TRBJ1-2
CASSHLQNTEAFF TGTGCCAGCAGCCATTTACAGAACACTGAAGCTTTCTTT - TRBV3-1/TRBV3-2 - 13 TRBJ1-1
CASTSDRGPIPGNTIYF TGTGCCAGCACCAGTGACAGGGGGCCCATCCCTGGAAACACCATATATTTT - TRBV28 TRBD1 17 TRBJ1-3
CASSLDTGLRNGYTF TGTGCCAGCAGCTTAGATACAGGGTTACGTAATGGCTACACCTTC few TRBV11-2 - 15 TRBJ1-2
CATRIPQGAHYGYTF TGTGCCACCAGAATACCACAGGGGGCTCACTATGGCTACACCTTC - TRBV24-1 TRBD1 15 TRBJ1-2
CASSLDPGAGVGDEQYF TGTGCCAGCAGCTTAGATCCAGGGGCAGGGGTTGGCGACGAGCAGTACTTC - TRBV11-2 - 17 TRBJ2-7
CASSESGGQPQHF TGTGCCAGCAGTGAATCGGGGGGTCAGCCCCAGCATTTT - TRBV6-1 - 13 TRBJ1-5
CASGPVGEKLFF TGTGCTTCGGGTCCGGTCGGGGAAAAACTGTTTTTT - TRBV28 - 12 TRBJ1-4
CASSLGYSSYNEQFF TGTGCCAGCAGCTTAGGATACAGCTCCTACAATGAGCAGTTCTTC - TRBV5-5 - 15 TRBJ2-1
CASSPWDSYEQYF TGTGCCAGCAGCCCCTGGGACAGCTACGAGCAGTACTTC - TRBV7-9 TRBD1 13 TRBJ2-7
CAWSTTGDSNQPQHF TGTGCCTGGAGTACGACAGGGGATAGCAATCAGCCCCAGCATTTT - TRBV30 TRBD1 15 TRBJ1-5
CASTNGVRNSPLHF TGTGCCAGCACCAACGGGGTGAGGAATTCACCCCTCCACTTT - TRBV6-6 - 14 TRBJ1-6
CASSQESRGGRDEQFF TGTGCCAGCAGCCAAGAGAGTCGCGGGGGGAGGGATGAGCAGTTCTTC - TRBV4-2 TRBD2 16 TRBJ2-1
CASSLTGEPYNEQFF TGCGCCAGCAGCTTAACAGGGGAACCTTACAATGAGCAGTTCTTC - TRBV5-1 TRBD1 15 TRBJ2-1
CASSPLTRTISFTQYF TGTGCCAGCAGTCCCCTTACGAGGACTATCAGTTTTACGCAGTATTTT - TRBV27 - 16 TRBJ2-3
CASSLEAGGYEQYF TGTGCCAGCAGCTTAGAGGCAGGGGGCTACGAGCAGTACTTC - TRBV7-8 TRBD1 14 TRBJ2-7
CASSLGVADTYEQYF TGTGCCAGCAGCTTAGGTGTAGCGGATACCTACGAGCAGTACTTC - TRBV7-6 - 15 TRBJ2-7
CATSEPGQGGEKLFF TGTGCCACCAGCGAGCCGGGACAGGGGGGTGAAAAACTGTTTTTT - TRBV24-1 TRBD1 15 TRBJ1-4
CASSEAVQTQYF TGTGCCAGCAGCGAAGCGGTACAGACCCAGTACTTC - TRBV7-8 - 12 TRBJ2-5
CASSPFRGSNSPLHF TGCGCCAGCAGCCCCTTCCGAGGGAGTAATTCACCCCTCCACTTT - TRBV4-3 - 15 TRBJ1-6
CASRPDRGSDTQYF TGTGCCAGCAGACCCGACAGGGGCTCAGATACGCAGTATTTT - TRBV25-1 TRBD1 14 TRBJ2-3
CAWSVGSGGPLNEQFF TGTGCCTGGAGTGTTGGGAGCGGGGGGCCCCTAAATGAGCAGTTCTTC - TRBV30 TRBD2 16 TRBJ2-1
CASSQARTIGEQYF TGCGCCAGCAGCCAAGCGAGGACAATTGGCGAGCAGTACTTC - TRBV4-3 - 14 TRBJ2-7
CASSLPTGGGYGYTF TGTGCCAGCAGTTTACCAACAGGGGGAGGATACGGCTACACCTTC - TRBV28 TRBD1 15 TRBJ1-2
CASSFTVVETQYF TGCGCCAGCAGCTTCACAGTGGTAGAGACCCAGTACTTC once TRBV5-1 - 13 TRBJ2-5